This passage covers 12 T cell receptor beta chains from one sample sequenced in a study of blood T cells in healthy people across ages. The second PCR ran about 6 to 12 cycles with a sample-barcoded 5' primer and J-beta primers. TCRdb independently ran MiXCR on the 5' RACE reads; one entry per CDR3 protein. The sample lists 1.5 million or so distinct CDR3 sequences; 40% to 50% were seen once. The sequencing input was blood. These receptors were taken from a woman aged 18 to 35 in good health.

The rearrangement joins TRBV12-3 or TRBV12-4 to TRBJ2-7; TRBD2 matches at 8 bases. The CDR3 loop spans 14 amino acids. Unmatched junction bases numbered 11, after V lost 7 bases and J lost 6 bases. As DNA, the CDR3 is TGTGCCAGCATCCAAACCGGGACTAGGGGCGAGCAGTACTTC. Encoded protein: CASIQTGTRGEQYF.

This clonotype has just a few counts. The chain is built from TRBV2 and TRBJ2-4; no definite D call. The J call may not be correct, given that the DNA end is closer to TRBJ2-7. This CDR3 has 14 residues. The germline V gene has CDR1 SNHLY and CDR2 FYNNEI. The CDR3 coding sequence is TGTGCCAGCAGTGAAAATTATAGTGCTTACGAGCAGTACTTC. Translated: CASSENYSAYEQYF.

The chain links TRBV4-1 to TRBJ2-7; perhaps D is TRBD1 or TRBD2 (5 bases each). The V gene lost 2 bases and the J gene lost 3 bases, with 8 bases spanning the gap. Germline V gene sequence: CDR1 MGHRA, CDR2 YSYEKL. The CDR3 sequence is 13 residues long. CDR3 sequence: CASSQRDDYEQYF. As DNA, the CDR3 is TGCGCCAGCAGCCAACGGGACGACTACGAGCAGTACTTC.

The chain links TRBV4-1 to TRBJ2-7; 8 bases are shared with TRBD1. The CDR3 has 17 amino acids. Germline CDR1 reads MGHRA; CDR2 reads YSYEKL. Trimming at V came to 1 base and at J to 1 base, leaving 9 bases not matched to a gene. In nucleotides, the CDR3 is TGCGCCAGCAGCCAAGTCCCGGGACAGGTACTGTCCTACGAGCAGTACTTC. It is translated as CASSQVPGQVLSYEQYF.

On this clonotype itself: One base away lies a much larger clone, so this may be a sequencing read error. The chain couples TRBV10-3 to TRBJ2-7, with TRBD2 matching 8 bases. From germline, CDR1 is ENHRY and CDR2 SYGVKD. The CDR3 length is 13 residues. Trimming cost V 8 bases and J 7 bases; bases outside gene matches: 10. CDR3 amino acids: CAIGREALEEQYF. The CDR3, as DNA: TGTGCCATCGGGCGGGAGGCCCTTGAGGAGCAGTACTTC.

The chain employs TRBV10-3 and TRBJ2-1; 8 nucleotides match TRBD2. Germline V lookup: CDR1 ENHRY, CDR2 SYGVKD. CDR3 length: 16 amino acids. The V and J ends lost 2 bases and 6 bases, in that order; junction bases with no gene match: 9. Here the CDR3 DNA reads TGTGCCATCAGTGAGGTCGGGAGGGGAATGGGCAATGAGCAGTTCTTC. Translated: CAISEVGRGMGNEQFF.

J is TRBJ1-1 and V is TRBV7-9; D remains ambiguous. Germline V gene sequence: CDR1 SEHNR, CDR2 FQNEAQ (reference sequence). CDR3 length equals 13 residues. V was trimmed by 4 bases and J by 4 bases, leaving 10 bases between them. The CDR3 nucleotides are TGTGCCAGCAGCTCTCTCGCCGGCACTGAAGCTTTCTTT. Amino acids: CASSSLAGTEAFF.

This chain connects TRBV7-3 to TRBJ2-1, with 12 bases that match TRBD2. Germline CDR1 and CDR2: SGHTA and FQGTGA. The CDR3 runs 17 residues. Germline trimming cut 5 bases from V and 0 bases from J; bases unmatched to any gene: 5. The DNA of the CDR3 is TGTGCCAGCAGCCAAAGACTAGCGGGGGACTCCTACAATGAGCAGTTCTTC. Translation gives CASSQRLAGDSYNEQFF.

The sample holds a few counts of this clonotype. This rearrangement joins TRBV12-3 or TRBV12-4 to TRBJ2-7; D possibly corresponds to TRBD1 (5 bases). V was pared by 7 bases and J by 7 bases, with 20 bases between. This CDR3 spans 14 amino acids. Written as DNA, the CDR3 is TGTGCCAGCACCCCCCGGCGTCAGGGCTTAGAGCAGTACTTC. Its translation is CASTPRRQGLEQYF.

The rearrangement links TRBV12-3 or TRBV12-4 to TRBJ1-3; the match to TRBD1 covers 8 bases. The CDR3 sequence is 16 residues long. The junction had 11 bases not matched to a gene; V was cut back by 7 bases and J by 3 bases. The CDR3 nucleotides read TGTGCCAGCAACCCGACAGGGGTAAGGGGTGGAAACACCATATATTTT. Amino acids: CASNPTGVRGGNTIYF.

This sequence joins TRBV4-1 and TRBJ2-4; TRBD1 might be the D (6 bases). CDR1 is MGHRA, CDR2 YSYEKL, per germline. V lost 0 bases and J lost 0, with 9 bases in between. The CDR3 length is 16 residues. The CDR3 region is CASSQEGRGAKNIQYF. DNA for the CDR3: TGCGCCAGCAGCCAAGAGGGCAGGGGAGCCAAAAACATTCAGTACTTC.

This clonotype appeared a few times. V usage is TRBV20-1 and J usage is TRBJ2-1, with D hard to call. V lost 2 bases, J lost 5 bases, and 10 bases lay in between. Per the germline V gene, CDR1 is DFQATT and CDR2 is SNEGSKA (reference sequence). CDR3 size: 13 residues. The CDR3 sequence: CSARPTTDNEQFF. Written as DNA, the CDR3 is TGCAGTGCTAGACCTACGACCGACAATGAGCAGTTCTTC.